The present entry profiles one T cell receptor beta chain with its context. This clonotype was counted a few times. This receptor's antigen is unknown. One base away there is no much larger clone; base qualities are not given. The data originate from a study of T-cell reconstitution after alpha-beta-depleted transplantation in children (dated by TCRdb to 2016 to 2017). As for the study more broadly: The study quantitatively tracked T-cell immune reconstitution after TCRalphabeta/CD19-depleted allogeneic hematopoietic cell transplantation in children using TCR repertoire profiling.

Library preparation was by PCR. Sequenced on an Illumina HiSeq 2500. Molecular barcoding was employed in the preparation of TCR libraries, with unique molecular identifiers being used to normalize TCRbeta repertoire quantification. TCRdb's own reprocessing of the public reads used fastp at Q25 and MiXCR and kept productive beta chains. Every distinct CDR3 protein forms one entry, paired with its most common genes and DNA. The sample includes nearly 550,000 distinct CDR3 sequences, with about 16% observed a single time. 2.5% to 4% of the sample lies in the top ten. The trim is 4 bases for V and 3 bases for J, with a gap of 9 bases between the germline ends. The CDR3 numbers 14 residues from cysteine through phenylalanine. The CDR3 DNA has 42 bases and is translated from base 1. The germline V gene yields LGHNA for CDR1 and YNFKEQ for CDR2.

The rearrangement joined TRBV4-2 to TRBJ2-2; tentative D gene TRBD1, with 6 bases matching. Sequenced here: PBMCs from the stem cell graft donor, sampled from the stem cell graft. The origin of this receptor is a human donor who donated a stem cell graft to a child with acute lymphoblastic leukemia. The nucleotides read TGTGCCAGCAGCCGCCCAGGGGACACCGGGGAGCTGTTTTTT. Translated, it gives CASSRPGDTGELFF.